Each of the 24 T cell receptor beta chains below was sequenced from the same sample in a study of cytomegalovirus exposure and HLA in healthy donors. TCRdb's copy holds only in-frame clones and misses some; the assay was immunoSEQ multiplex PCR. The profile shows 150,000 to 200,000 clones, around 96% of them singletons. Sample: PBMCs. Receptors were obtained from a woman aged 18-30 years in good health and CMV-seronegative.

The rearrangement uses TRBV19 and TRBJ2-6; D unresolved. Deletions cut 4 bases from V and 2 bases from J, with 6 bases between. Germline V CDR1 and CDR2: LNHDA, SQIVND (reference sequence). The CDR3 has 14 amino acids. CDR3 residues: CASSKSAGANVLTF. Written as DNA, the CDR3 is TGTGCCAGTAGTAAATCCGCTGGGGCCAACGTCCTGACTTTC.

CDR3 region: CASGLVPLGGGSDTQYF. The CDR3 nucleotides read TGTGCTAGTGGTTTGGTACCCTTGGGCGGGGGGTCAGATACGCAGTATTTT. The chain joins TRBV12-5 to TRBJ2-3, with 8 positions matching TRBD2. After removal of 0 bases from V and 4 bases from J, the junction contained 9 bases not matched to a gene. CDR1 LGHNT and CDR2 FRNRAP come from the germline V gene. This CDR3 spans 17 amino acids. The entire variable domain, with the rest obtained from reference TRBV12-5 and TRBJ2-3, is as follows: DARVTQTPRHKVTEMGQEVTMRCQPILGHNTVFWYRQTMMQGLELLAYFRNRAPLDDSGMPKDRFSAEMPDATLATLKIQPSEPRDSAVYFCASGLVPLGGGSDTQYFGPGTRLTVL.

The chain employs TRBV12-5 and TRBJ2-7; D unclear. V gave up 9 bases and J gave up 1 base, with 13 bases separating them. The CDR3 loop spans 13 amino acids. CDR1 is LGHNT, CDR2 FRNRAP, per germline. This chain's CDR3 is CASSGDMSYEQYF. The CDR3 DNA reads TGTGCTAGCTCTGGTGACATGTCCTACGAGCAGTACTTC.

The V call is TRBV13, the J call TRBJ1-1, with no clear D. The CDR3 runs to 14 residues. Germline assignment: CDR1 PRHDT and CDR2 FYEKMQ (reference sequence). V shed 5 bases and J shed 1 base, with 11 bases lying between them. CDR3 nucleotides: TGTGCCAGCAGCATAAACAGTGGGAACACTGAAGCTTTCTTT. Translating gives CASSINSGNTEAFF.

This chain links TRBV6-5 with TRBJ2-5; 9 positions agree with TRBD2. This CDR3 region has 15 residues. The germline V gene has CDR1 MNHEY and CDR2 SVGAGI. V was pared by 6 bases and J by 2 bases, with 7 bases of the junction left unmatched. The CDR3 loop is CASSPSGGTQETQYF. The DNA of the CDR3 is TGTGCCAGCAGCCCGAGCGGGGGGACTCAAGAGACCCAGTACTTC.

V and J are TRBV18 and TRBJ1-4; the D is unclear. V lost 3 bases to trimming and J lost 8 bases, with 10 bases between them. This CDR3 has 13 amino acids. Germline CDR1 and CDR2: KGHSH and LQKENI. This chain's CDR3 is CASSPGVGEKLFF. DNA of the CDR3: TGTGCCAGCTCACCTGGAGTAGGAGAAAAACTGTTTTTT.

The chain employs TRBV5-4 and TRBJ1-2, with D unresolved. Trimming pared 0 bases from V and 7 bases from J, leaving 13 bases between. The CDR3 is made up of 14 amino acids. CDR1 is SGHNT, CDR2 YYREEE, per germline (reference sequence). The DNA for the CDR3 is TGTGCCAGCAGCTTGGGGGTGATGGGAGCTGGCTACACCTTC. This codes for CASSLGVMGAGYTF.

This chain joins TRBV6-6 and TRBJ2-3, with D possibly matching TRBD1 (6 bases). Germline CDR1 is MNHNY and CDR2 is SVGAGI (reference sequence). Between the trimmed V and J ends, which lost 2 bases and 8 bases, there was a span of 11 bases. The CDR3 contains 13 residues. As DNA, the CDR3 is TGTGCCAGCAGTTACACCGGACAGTCTACGCAGTATTTT. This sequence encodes CASSYTGQSTQYF.

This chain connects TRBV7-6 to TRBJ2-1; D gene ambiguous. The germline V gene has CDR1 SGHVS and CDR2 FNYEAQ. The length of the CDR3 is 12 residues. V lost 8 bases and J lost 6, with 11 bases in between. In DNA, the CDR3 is TGTGCCAGCCGATCAGCGCTCAATGAGCAGTTCTTC. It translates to CASRSALNEQFF. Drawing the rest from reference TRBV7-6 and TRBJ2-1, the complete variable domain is GAGVSQSPRYKVTKRGQDVALRCDPISGHVSLYWYRQALGQGPEFLTYFNYEAQQDKSGLPNDRFSAERPEGSISTLTIQRTEQRDSAMYRCASRSALNEQFFGPGTRLTVL.

The chain's CDR3 is CASSPGQAFFSGNTIYF. The CDR3, as DNA: TGTGCCAGCAGTCCTGGACAGGCCTTTTTCTCTGGAAACACCATATATTTT. V gene TRBV5-6 combines with J gene TRBJ1-3; 7 nucleotides agree with TRBD1. The germline V gene has CDR1 SGHDT and CDR2 YYEEEE. This CDR3 has 17 amino acids. J lost 0 bases, V lost 5 bases, and 11 bases had no gene match.

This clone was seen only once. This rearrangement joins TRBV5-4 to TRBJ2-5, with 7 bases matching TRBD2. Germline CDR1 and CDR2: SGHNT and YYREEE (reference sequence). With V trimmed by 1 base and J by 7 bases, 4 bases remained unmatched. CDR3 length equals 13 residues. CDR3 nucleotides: TGTGCCAGCAGCTTGTTAGGACTAGGGACCCAGTACTTC. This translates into CASSLLGLGTQYF.

The CDR3 reads CSASSQAIGEKLFF. The CDR3 DNA reads as TGCAGCGCCTCCTCACAGGCGATTGGAGAAAAACTGTTTTTT. This chain connects TRBV29-1 to TRBJ1-4, with D tentatively TRBD1 (5 bases). Looked up from germline, CDR1 is SQVTM and CDR2 is ANQGSEA. The CDR3 totals 14 residues. The germline V and J ends were trimmed by 7 bases and 8 bases, with 20 bases remaining between them.

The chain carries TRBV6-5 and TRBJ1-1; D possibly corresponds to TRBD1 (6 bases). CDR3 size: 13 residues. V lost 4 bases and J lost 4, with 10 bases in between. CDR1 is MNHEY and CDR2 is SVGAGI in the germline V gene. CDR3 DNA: TGTGCCAGCAGTTTCCGACAGGCCACTGAAGCTTTCTTT. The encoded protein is CASSFRQATEAFF.

This CDR3 reads CASSARQGNTEAFF. CDR3 nucleotide sequence: TGTGCCAGCAGTGCCCGACAGGGCAACACTGAAGCTTTCTTT. This chain connects TRBV6-5 to TRBJ1-1, with 7 bases aligning to TRBD1. The germline gives CDR1 MNHEY, CDR2 SVGAGI. After removal of 5 bases from V and 2 bases from J, the junction contained 5 bases not matched to a gene. The CDR3 extends over 14 amino acids.

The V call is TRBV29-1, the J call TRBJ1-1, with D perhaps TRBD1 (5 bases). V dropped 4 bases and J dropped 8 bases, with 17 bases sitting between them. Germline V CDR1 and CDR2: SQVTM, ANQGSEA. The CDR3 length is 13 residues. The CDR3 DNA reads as TGCAGCGTTGGTGTTTTTTTGGCAGGGGAAGCTTTCTTT. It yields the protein CSVGVFLAGEAFF.

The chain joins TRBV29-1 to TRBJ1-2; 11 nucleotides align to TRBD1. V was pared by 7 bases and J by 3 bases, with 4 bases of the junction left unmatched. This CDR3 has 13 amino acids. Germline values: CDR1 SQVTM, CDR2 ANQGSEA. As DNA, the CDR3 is TGCAGCGCACGGACAGGGGGCGACTATGGCTACACCTTC. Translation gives CSARTGGDYGYTF.

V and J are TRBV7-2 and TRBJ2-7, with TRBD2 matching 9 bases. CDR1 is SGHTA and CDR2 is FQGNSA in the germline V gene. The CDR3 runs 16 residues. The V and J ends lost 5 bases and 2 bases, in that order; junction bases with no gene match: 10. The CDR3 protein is CASSAGGWTPPYEQYF. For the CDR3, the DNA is TGTGCCAGCAGCGCGGGAGGGTGGACGCCACCCTACGAGCAGTACTTC.

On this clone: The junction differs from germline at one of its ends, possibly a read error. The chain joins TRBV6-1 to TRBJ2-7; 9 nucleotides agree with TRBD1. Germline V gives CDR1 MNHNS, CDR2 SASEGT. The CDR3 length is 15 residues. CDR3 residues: CASIEYGTGSYEQYF. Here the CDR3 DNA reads TGTGCCAGCATTGAATACGGGACAGGGTCCTACGAGCAGTACTTC.

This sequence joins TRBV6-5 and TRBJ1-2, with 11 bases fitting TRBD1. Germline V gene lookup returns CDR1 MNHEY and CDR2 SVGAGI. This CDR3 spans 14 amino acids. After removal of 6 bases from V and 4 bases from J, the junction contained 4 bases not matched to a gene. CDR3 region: CASRLGTGGYGYTF. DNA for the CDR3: TGTGCCAGCAGACTAGGGACAGGGGGCTATGGCTACACCTTC.

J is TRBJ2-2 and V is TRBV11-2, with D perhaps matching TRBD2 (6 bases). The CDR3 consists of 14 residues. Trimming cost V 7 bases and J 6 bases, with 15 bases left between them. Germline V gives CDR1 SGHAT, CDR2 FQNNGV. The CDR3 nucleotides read TGTGCCAGCACCCCCGCGGGGCGGGCCGGGGAGCTGTTTTTT. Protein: CASTPAGRAGELFF.

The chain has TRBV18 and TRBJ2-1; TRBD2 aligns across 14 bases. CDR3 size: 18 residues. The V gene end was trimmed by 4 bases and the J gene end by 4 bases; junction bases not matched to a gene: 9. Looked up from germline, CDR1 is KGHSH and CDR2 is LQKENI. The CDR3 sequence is CASSRPGLAGAQYNEQFF. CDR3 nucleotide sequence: TGTGCCAGCTCACGACCGGGACTAGCGGGGGCCCAATACAATGAGCAGTTCTTC.

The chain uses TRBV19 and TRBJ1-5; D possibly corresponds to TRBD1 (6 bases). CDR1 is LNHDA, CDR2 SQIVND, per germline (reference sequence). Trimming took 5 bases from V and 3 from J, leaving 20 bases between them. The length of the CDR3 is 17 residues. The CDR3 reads CASSPAAGLGANQPQHF. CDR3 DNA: TGTGCCAGTAGTCCTGCGGCAGGGTTGGGGGCCAATCAGCCCCAGCATTTT.

Written as DNA, the CDR3 is TGTGCTAGTGGTTTGGCCGTCACTAGCGGGGTCCCCTACAATGAGCAGTTCTTC. Its translation: CASGLAVTSGVPYNEQFF. V gene TRBV12-5 combines with J gene TRBJ2-1, with 10 nucleotides matching TRBD2. The CDR3 runs to 18 residues. The germline V gene has CDR1 LGHNT and CDR2 FRNRAP. Trimming removed 1 base from V and 2 bases from J; junction bases left unmatched: 8.

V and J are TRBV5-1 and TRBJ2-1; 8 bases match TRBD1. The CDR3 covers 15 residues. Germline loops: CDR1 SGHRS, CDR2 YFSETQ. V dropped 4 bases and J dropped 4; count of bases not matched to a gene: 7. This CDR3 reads CASSTWDRQYNEQFF. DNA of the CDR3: TGCGCCAGCAGCACCTGGGACAGGCAATACAATGAGCAGTTCTTC.